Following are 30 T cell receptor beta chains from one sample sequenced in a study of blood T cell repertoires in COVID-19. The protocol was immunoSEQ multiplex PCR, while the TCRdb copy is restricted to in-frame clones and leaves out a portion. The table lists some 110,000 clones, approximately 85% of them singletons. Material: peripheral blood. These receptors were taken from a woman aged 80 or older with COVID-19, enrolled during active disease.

In DNA, the CDR3 is TGTGCCAGCAGCCAAGTGGGGCCTCGGGGGTCACCCCTCCACTTT. The encoded protein is CASSQVGPRGSPLHF. The chain uses TRBV14 and TRBJ1-6, with a weak D call TRBD1 (5 bases). Trimming shortened V by 1 base and J by 10 bases, and 14 bases separated the two germline ends. The CDR3 spans 15 residues. In germline, CDR1 is SGHDN, CDR2 FVKESK.

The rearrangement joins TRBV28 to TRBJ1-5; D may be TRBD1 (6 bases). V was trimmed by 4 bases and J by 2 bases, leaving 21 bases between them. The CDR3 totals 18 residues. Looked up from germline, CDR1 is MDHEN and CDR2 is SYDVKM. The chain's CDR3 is CASSSPRTELYGNQPQHF. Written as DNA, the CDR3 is TGTGCCAGCAGTTCACCCCGGACAGAATTATATGGCAATCAGCCCCAGCATTTT.

The DNA of the CDR3 is TGTGCCAGCAGCTTAGGGGGACAGGGAAGTTCACCCCTCCACTTT. This sequence encodes CASSLGGQGSSPLHF. The V gene is TRBV7-9, the J gene TRBJ1-6; 9 nucleotides line up with TRBD1. Trimming at V came to 1 base and at J to 9 bases, leaving 4 bases not matched to a gene. Germline assignment: CDR1 SEHNR and CDR2 FQNEAQ (reference sequence). The CDR3 has 15 amino acids.

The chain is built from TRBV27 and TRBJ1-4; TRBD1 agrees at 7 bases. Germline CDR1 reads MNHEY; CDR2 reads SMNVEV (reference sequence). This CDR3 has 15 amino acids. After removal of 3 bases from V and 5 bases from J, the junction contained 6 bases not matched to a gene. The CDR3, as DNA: TGTGCCAGCAGTTTCCAAGGGGGCCACAATGAAAAACTGTTTTTT. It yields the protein CASSFQGGHNEKLFF.

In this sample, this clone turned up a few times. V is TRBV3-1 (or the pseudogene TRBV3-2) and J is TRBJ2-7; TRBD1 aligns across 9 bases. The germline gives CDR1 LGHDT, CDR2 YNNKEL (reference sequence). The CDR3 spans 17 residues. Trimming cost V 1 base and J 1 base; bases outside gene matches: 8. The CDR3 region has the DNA TGTGCCAGCAGCCAAGCACAGGGGGCGCTTCGATCCTACGAGCAGTACTTC. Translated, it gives CASSQAQGALRSYEQYF.

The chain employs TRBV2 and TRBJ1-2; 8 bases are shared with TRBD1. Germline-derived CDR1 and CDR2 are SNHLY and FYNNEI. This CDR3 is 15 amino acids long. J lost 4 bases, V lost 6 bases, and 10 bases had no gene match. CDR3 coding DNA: TGTGCCAGCAGAATCTCCGGGACAGGAAGCTATGGCTACACCTTC. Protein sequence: CASRISGTGSYGYTF.

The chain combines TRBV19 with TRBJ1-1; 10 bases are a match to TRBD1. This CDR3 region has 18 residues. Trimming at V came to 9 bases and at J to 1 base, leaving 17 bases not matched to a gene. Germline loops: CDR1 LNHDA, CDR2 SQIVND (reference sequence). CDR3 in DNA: TGTGCCAGCATGGGACAGGGGAAGGTCGGTTCATGGAACACTGAAGCTTTCTTT. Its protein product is CASMGQGKVGSWNTEAFF.

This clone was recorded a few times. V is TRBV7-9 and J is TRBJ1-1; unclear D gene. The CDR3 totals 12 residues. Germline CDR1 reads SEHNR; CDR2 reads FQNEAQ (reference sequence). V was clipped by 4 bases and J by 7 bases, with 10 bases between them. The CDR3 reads CASSSHDIEAFF. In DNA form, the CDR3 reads TGTGCCAGCAGCTCACATGACATTGAAGCTTTCTTT. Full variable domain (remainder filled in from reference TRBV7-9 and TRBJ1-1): DTGVSQNPRHKITKRGQNVTFRCDPISEHNRLYWYRQTLGQGPEFLTYFQNEAQLEKSRLLSDRFSAERPKGSFSTLEIQRTEQGDSAMYLCASSSHDIEAFFGQGTRLTVV.

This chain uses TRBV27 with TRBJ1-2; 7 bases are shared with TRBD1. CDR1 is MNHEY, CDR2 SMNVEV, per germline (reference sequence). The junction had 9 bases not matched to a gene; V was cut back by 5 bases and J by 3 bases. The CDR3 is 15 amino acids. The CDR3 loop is CASSRTGVGDYGYTF. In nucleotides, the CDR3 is TGTGCCAGCAGTAGAACAGGGGTAGGTGACTATGGCTACACCTTC.

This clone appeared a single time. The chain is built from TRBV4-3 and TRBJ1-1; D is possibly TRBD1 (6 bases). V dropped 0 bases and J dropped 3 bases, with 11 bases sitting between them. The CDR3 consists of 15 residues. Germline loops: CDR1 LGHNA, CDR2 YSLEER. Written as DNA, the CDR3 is TGCGCCAGCAGCCAAGAGGGCAGGGGTTACACTGAAGCTTTCTTT. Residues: CASSQEGRGYTEAFF.

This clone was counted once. This CDR3 is CASSLADGGSSEQYF. CDR3 DNA sequence: TGTGCCAGCAGCTTGGCGGACGGGGGGTCTTCCGAGCAGTACTTC. V usage is TRBV7-2 and J usage is TRBJ2-7; 7 bases align to TRBD2. J was trimmed by 6 bases and V by 3 bases; bases with no gene match: 11. The CDR3 extends over 15 amino acids. The germline V gene has CDR1 SGHTA and CDR2 FQGNSA. Looking up the rest from reference TRBV7-2 and TRBJ2-7 gives the full variable domain: GAGVSQSPSNKVTEKGKDVELRCDPISGHTALYWYRQSLGQGLEFLIYFQGNSAPDKSGLPSDRFSAERTGGSVSTLTIQRTQQEDSAVYLCASSLADGGSSEQYFGPGTRLTVT.

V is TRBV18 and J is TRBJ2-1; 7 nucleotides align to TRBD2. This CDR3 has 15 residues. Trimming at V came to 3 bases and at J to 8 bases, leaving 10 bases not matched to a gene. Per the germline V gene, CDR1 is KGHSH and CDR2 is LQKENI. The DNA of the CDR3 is TGTGCCAGCTCACCGTATATGGGCGGGAGCGATGAGCAGTTCTTC. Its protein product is CASSPYMGGSDEQFF.

The CDR3 is CASSPILAGGVTGELFF. CDR3 DNA sequence: TGTGCCAGCTCACCTATCTTAGCGGGAGGTGTTACCGGGGAGCTGTTTTTT. The chain combines TRBV18 with TRBJ2-2, with 10 bases lining up with TRBD2. CDR3 length: 17 amino acids. V was pared by 3 bases and J by 5 bases, with 9 bases of the junction left unmatched. Germline-derived CDR1 and CDR2 are KGHSH and LQKENI.

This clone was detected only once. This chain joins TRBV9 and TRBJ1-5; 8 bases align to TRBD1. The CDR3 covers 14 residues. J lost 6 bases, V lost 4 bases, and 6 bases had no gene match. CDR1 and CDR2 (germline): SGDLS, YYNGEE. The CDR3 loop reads CASSTTGGGQPQHF. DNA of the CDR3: TGTGCCAGCAGCACCACAGGGGGAGGTCAGCCCCAGCATTTT.

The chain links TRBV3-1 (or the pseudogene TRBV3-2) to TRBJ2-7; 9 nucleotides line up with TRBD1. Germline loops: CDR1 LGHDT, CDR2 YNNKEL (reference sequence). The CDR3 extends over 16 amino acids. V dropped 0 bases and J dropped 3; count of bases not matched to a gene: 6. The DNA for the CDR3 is TGTGCCAGCAGCCAAGATCGTACAGGGGGCCTCTACGAGCAGTACTTC. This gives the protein CASSQDRTGGLYEQYF.

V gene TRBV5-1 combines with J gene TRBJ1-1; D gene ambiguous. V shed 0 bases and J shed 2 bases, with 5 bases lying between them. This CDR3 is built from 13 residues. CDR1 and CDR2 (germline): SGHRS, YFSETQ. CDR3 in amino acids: CASSLDINTEAFF. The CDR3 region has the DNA TGCGCCAGCAGCTTGGATATAAACACTGAAGCTTTCTTT.

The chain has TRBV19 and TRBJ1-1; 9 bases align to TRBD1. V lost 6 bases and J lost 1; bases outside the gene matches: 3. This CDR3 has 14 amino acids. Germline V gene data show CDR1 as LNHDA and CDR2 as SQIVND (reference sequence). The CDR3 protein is CASSLGQGNTEAFF. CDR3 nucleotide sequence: TGTGCCAGTAGCCTGGGACAGGGGAACACTGAAGCTTTCTTT.

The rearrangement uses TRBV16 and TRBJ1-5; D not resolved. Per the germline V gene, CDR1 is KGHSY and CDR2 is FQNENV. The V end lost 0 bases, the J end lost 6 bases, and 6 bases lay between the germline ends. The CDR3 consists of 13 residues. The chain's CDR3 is CASSQSPGQPQHF. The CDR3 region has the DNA TGTGCCAGCAGCCAATCCCCAGGTCAGCCCCAGCATTTT.

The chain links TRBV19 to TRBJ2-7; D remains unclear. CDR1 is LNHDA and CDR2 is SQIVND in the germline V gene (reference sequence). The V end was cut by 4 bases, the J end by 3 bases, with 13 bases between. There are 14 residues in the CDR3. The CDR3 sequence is CASSNQAWRYEQYF. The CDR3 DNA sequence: TGTGCCAGTAGTAACCAGGCTTGGCGCTACGAGCAGTACTTC.

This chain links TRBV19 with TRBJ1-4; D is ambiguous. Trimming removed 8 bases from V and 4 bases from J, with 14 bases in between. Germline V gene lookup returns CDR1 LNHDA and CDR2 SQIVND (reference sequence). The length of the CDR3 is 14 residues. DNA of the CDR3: TGTGCCAGTCCTCCCGGGAGCTTTAATGAAAAACTGTTTTTT. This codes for CASPPGSFNEKLFF.

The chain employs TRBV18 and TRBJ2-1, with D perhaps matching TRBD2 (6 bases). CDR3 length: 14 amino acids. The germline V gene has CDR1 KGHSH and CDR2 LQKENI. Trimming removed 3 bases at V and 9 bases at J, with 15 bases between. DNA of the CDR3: TGTGCCAGCTCACCTACAGGAGGGCCGGGTGAGCAGTTCTTC. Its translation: CASSPTGGPGEQFF.

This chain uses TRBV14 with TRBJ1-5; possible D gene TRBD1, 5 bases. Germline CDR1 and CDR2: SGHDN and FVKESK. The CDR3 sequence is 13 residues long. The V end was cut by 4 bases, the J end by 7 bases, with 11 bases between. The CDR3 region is CASSPYQGQPQHF. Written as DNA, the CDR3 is TGTGCCAGCAGCCCCTACCAGGGCCAGCCCCAGCATTTT.

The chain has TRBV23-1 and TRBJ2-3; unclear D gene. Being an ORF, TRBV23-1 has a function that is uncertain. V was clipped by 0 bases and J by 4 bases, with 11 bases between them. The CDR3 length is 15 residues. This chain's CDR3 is CASSQSVRGADTQYF. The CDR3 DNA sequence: TGCGCCAGCAGTCAATCGGTGCGAGGCGCAGATACGCAGTATTTT.

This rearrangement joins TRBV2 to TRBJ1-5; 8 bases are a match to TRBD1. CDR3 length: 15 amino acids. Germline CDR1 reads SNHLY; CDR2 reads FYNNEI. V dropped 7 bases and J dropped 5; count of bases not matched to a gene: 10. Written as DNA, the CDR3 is TGTGCCAGCAACTCCAGACAGGGGCCCCATCAGCCCCAGCATTTT. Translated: CASNSRQGPHQPQHF.

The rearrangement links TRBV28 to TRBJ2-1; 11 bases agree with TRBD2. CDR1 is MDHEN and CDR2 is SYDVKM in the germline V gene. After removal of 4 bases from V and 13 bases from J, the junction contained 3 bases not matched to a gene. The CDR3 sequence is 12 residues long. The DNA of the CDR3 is TGTGCCAGCAGTTCGACTAGCGGGGATCAGTTCTTC. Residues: CASSSTSGDQFF.

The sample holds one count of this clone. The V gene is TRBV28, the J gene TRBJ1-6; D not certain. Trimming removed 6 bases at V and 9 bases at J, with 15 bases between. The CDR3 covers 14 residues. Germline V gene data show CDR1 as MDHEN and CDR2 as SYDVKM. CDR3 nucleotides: TGTGCCAGCAGGCCGCGGGAGCTCGTTTCACCCCTCCACTTT. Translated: CASRPRELVSPLHF.

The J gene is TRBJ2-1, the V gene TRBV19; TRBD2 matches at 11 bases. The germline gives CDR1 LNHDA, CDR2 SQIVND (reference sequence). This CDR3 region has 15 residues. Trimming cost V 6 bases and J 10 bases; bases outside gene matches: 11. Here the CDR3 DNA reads TGTGCCAGTAGAATTAGCGGGAGGGCTTCTGGGGAGCAGTTCTTC. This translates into CASRISGRASGEQFF.

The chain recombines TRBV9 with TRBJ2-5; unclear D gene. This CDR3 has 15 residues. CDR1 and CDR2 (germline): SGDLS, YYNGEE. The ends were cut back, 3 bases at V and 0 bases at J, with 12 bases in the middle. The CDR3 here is CASSASPGHQETQYF. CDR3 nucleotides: TGTGCCAGCAGCGCGTCCCCTGGGCACCAAGAGACCCAGTACTTC. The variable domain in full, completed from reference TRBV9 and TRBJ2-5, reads DSGVTQTPKHLITATGQRVTLRCSPRSGDLSVYWYQQSLDQGLQFLIQYYNGEERAKGNILERFSAQQFPDLHSELNLSSLELGDSALYFCASSASPGHQETQYFGPGTRLLVL.

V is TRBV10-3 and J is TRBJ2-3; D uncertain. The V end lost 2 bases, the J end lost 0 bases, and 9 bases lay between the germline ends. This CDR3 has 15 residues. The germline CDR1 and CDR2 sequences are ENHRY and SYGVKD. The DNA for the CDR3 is TGTGCCATCAGTGAGCACAGTTCGAGCACAGATACGCAGTATTTT. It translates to CAISEHSSSTDTQYF.

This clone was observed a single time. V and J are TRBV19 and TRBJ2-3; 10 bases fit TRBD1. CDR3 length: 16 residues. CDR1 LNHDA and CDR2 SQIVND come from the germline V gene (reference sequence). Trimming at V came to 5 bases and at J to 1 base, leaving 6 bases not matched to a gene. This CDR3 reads CASSYGTGAGTDTQYF. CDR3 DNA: TGTGCCAGTAGTTACGGGACAGGGGCGGGCACAGATACGCAGTATTTT.